Each of the 25 T cell receptor beta chains below was sequenced from the same sample in a study of response to subunit inactivated influenza vaccine. TCRdb ran MiXCR on the RT-PCR reads and lists one entry per CDR3 protein. The table records hundreds of thousands of distinct CDR3 sequences, around 13% of them present only once. Sequenced here: PBMCs from blood, sampled 14 to 15 days before vaccination. These receptors all come from a man between 50 and 59 years old who received an inactivated influenza vaccine.

The chain links TRBV20-1 to TRBJ2-3, with no clear D. Germline CDR1 DFQATT, CDR2 SNEGSKA (reference sequence). Trimming removed 6 bases from V and 0 bases from J, with 16 bases in between. The CDR3 spans 15 residues. The CDR3 reads CSASRTWVSTDTQYF. As DNA, the CDR3 is TGCAGTGCGTCTAGGACGTGGGTCAGCACAGATACGCAGTATTTT.

The chain carries TRBV6-4 and TRBJ2-3, with D possibly TRBD2 on 5 matching bases. Trimming removed 10 bases from V and 2 bases from J, with 19 bases in between. The CDR3 totals 15 residues. CDR1 and CDR2 from the germline V gene are MRHNA and SNTAGT. CDR3 amino acids: CATRPSGNPTDTQYF. CDR3 coding DNA: TGTGCCACCCGACCGAGCGGAAACCCCACAGATACGCAGTATTTT.

V and J are TRBV5-3 and TRBJ2-7; D might be TRBD2 (6 bases). TRBV5-3 qualifies as an ORF whose function is uncertain. This CDR3 comprises 14 residues. Trimming cost V 9 bases and J 2 bases, with 18 bases left between them. CDR3 bases: TGTGCCATCAGCCCGGGACTCGGGGCCTACGAGCAGTACTTC. Protein: CAISPGLGAYEQYF.

The J gene is TRBJ1-2, the V gene TRBV3-1; tentative D call: TRBD1 (6 bases). Trimming shortened V by 4 bases and J by 4 bases, and 16 bases separated the two germline ends. The CDR3 is 15 residues long. CDR1 and CDR2 from the germline V gene are LGHDT and YNNKEL (reference sequence). The CDR3 DNA reads as TGTGCCAGCAGCCCCGGGACATCCGGGAGCTATGGCTACACCTTC. Protein product: CASSPGTSGSYGYTF.

V and J are TRBV9 and TRBJ2-5; 14 bases agree with TRBD2. Germline V gene sequence: CDR1 SGDLS, CDR2 YYNGEE. The V and J ends lost 3 bases and 4 bases, in that order; junction bases with no gene match: 8. This CDR3 contains 17 residues. CDR3 in amino acids: CASSAGLAGGNGETQYF. The CDR3 nucleotides read TGTGCCAGCAGCGCCGGACTAGCGGGAGGAAATGGAGAGACCCAGTACTTC.

J is TRBJ2-5 and V is TRBV7-2, with 7 positions matching TRBD1. The CDR3 extends over 13 amino acids. V was clipped by 5 bases and J by 4 bases; unmatched bases: 4. The germline V gene encodes CDR1 SGHTA and CDR2 FQGNSA. The CDR3 loop is CASSENRGETQYF. The CDR3 nucleotides read TGTGCCAGCAGCGAGAACAGGGGAGAGACCCAGTACTTC.

The table lists this clonotype with many counts. The chain joins TRBV11-2 to TRBJ2-7; D uncertain. The CDR3 runs to 15 residues. Looked up from germline, CDR1 is SGHAT and CDR2 is FQNNGV. The V end was cut by 0 bases, the J end by 3 bases, with 12 bases between. The CDR3 sequence is CASSLDFGDIYEQYF. CDR3 nucleotides: TGTGCCAGCAGCTTAGATTTCGGAGATATCTACGAGCAGTACTTC. The variable domain in full, with the rest retrieved from reference TRBV11-2 and TRBJ2-7, is EAGVAQSPRYKIIEKRQSVAFWCNPISGHATLYWYQQILGQGPKLLIQFQNNGVVDDSQLPKDRFSAERLKGVDSTLKIQPAKLEDSAVYLCASSLDFGDIYEQYFGPGTRLTVT.

This clonotype has a handful of counts. This chain uses TRBV4-3 with TRBJ1-2; unclear D gene. Looked up from germline, CDR1 is LGHNA and CDR2 is YSLEER. This CDR3 region has 16 residues. V was pared by 1 base and J by 5 bases, with 17 bases between. CDR3 in amino acids: CASSQGPITSRYGYTF. The CDR3 DNA reads TGCGCCAGCAGCCAAGGACCGATAACATCTCGATATGGCTACACCTTC.

There are a few counts of this clonotype. The J gene is TRBJ2-3, the V gene TRBV14; TRBD2 agrees at 9 bases. Trimming cost V 0 bases and J 6 bases; bases outside gene matches: 7. This CDR3 has 16 amino acids. Germline values: CDR1 SGHDN, CDR2 FVKESK. Here the CDR3 DNA reads TGTGCCAGCAGCCAAGATCTAGTAGCGGGAGCCGATACGCAGTATTTT. Translation gives CASSQDLVAGADTQYF.

This clonotype was seen ten or more times. This rearrangement joins TRBV11-2 to TRBJ2-1; 7 nucleotides line up with TRBD2. The V gene's germline CDR1 is SGHAT and CDR2 FQNNGV. CDR3 length: 15 residues. With 1 base clipped from V and 5 bases from J, the junction kept 5 bases outside the gene matches. The CDR3 is CASSLVSGAHNEQFF. DNA for the CDR3: TGTGCCAGCAGCTTAGTAAGCGGGGCCCACAATGAGCAGTTCTTC.

This chain uses TRBV7-9 with TRBJ2-2, with 8 bases matching TRBD2. Unmatched junction bases numbered 9, after V lost 6 bases and J lost 3 bases. Germline V gene lookup returns CDR1 SEHNR and CDR2 FQNEAQ (reference sequence). This CDR3 region has 16 residues. CDR3 nucleotide sequence: TGTGCCAGCAGATTAAAAATGACTAGCGACACCGGGGAGCTGTTTTTT. Translating gives CASRLKMTSDTGELFF.

The V and J genes are TRBV18 and TRBJ2-3, with 7 bases fitting TRBD1. This CDR3 comprises 16 residues. V shed 0 bases and J 1 base; nucleotides not matched to a gene: 4. Germline V gene sequence: CDR1 KGHSH, CDR2 LQKENI. This CDR3 is CASSPPRTGRTDTQYF. For the CDR3, the DNA is TGTGCCAGCTCACCACCTAGGACAGGACGCACAGATACGCAGTATTTT.

This clonotype occurred a few times. The rearrangement joins TRBV27 to TRBJ2-6, with a tentative D call TRBD2 (6 bases). V was clipped by 4 bases and J by 2 bases, with 9 bases between them. This CDR3 spans 15 amino acids. The germline CDR1 and CDR2 sequences are MNHEY and SMNVEV (reference sequence). As DNA, the CDR3 is TGTGCCAGCAGTTCTGGACTAACTGGGGCCAACGTCCTGACTTTC. Protein: CASSSGLTGANVLTF. Together with reference TRBV27 and TRBJ2-6, the CDR3 gives the full variable domain: EAQVTQNPRYLITVTGKKLTVTCSQNMNHEYMSWYRQDPGLGLRQIYYSMNVEVTDKGDVPEGYKVSRKEKRNFPLILESPSPNQTSLYFCASSSGLTGANVLTFGAGSRLTVL.

The rearrangement links TRBV24-1 to TRBJ2-1, with 11 bases matching TRBD2. Germline CDR1 KGHDR, CDR2 SFDVKD. Trimming at V came to 4 bases and at J to 0 bases, leaving 1 base not matched to a gene. This CDR3 is built from 16 residues. CDR3 coding DNA: TGTGCCACCAGTGAAACTAGCGGGGGCTCCTACAATGAGCAGTTCTTC. Its protein product is CATSETSGGSYNEQFF.

The gene calls are TRBV4-2 and TRBJ1-1, with no clear D. There are 16 residues in the CDR3. V was shortened by 0 bases and J by 0 bases, with 11 bases between the two germline ends. Looked up from germline, CDR1 is LGHNA and CDR2 is YNFKEQ. Here the CDR3 reads CASSQEVYGLNTEAFF. CDR3 in DNA: TGTGCCAGCAGCCAAGAGGTTTATGGGTTGAACACTGAAGCTTTCTTT.

This clonotype was observed a handful of times. This CDR3 reads CASSRGQDTYEQYF. As DNA, the CDR3 is TGTGCCAGCAGTCGGGGACAGGATACCTACGAGCAGTACTTC. The chain couples TRBV12-3 or TRBV12-4 to TRBJ2-7; the match to TRBD1 covers 8 bases. With V trimmed by 5 bases and J by 2 bases, 5 bases remained unmatched. This CDR3 has 14 amino acids.

This clonotype was seen a few times. V usage is TRBV20-1 and J usage is TRBJ2-3; 11 bases are shared with TRBD2. The CDR3 is 19 residues long. Germline values: CDR1 DFQATT, CDR2 SNEGSKA (reference sequence). V gave up 1 base and J gave up 0 bases; unmatched junction bases: 12. CDR3: CSARGRATSGTTSTDTQYF. The CDR3 nucleotides are TGCAGTGCTAGAGGAAGAGCGACTAGCGGGACGACTAGCACAGATACGCAGTATTTT.

This clonotype was detected only a few times. The chain has TRBV28 and TRBJ1-2; 8 nucleotides agree with TRBD1. V shed 1 base, J shed 6 bases, and the junction held 4 bases outside the gene matches. Germline CDR1 reads MDHEN; CDR2 reads SYDVKM. The length of the CDR3 is 14 residues. DNA of the CDR3: TGTGCCAGCAGTTTATCAGGGGGCGAAAATGGCTACACCTTC. Translated, it gives CASSLSGGENGYTF.

The chain carries TRBV20-1 and TRBJ1-4; D gene ambiguous. This CDR3 region has 12 residues. The ends were cut back, 3 bases at V and 3 bases at J, with 5 bases in the middle. Germline V lookup: CDR1 DFQATT, CDR2 SNEGSKA (reference sequence). CDR3: CSASSPNEKLFF. CDR3 nucleotides: TGCAGTGCTAGTTCCCCTAATGAAAAACTGTTTTTT.

As regards this clonotype: A much larger clone lies a single base off, so this may be a read error. The gene calls are TRBV7-9 and TRBJ2-3; no definite D call. V lost 5 bases to trimming and J lost 4 bases, with 4 bases between them. This CDR3 has 11 residues. Per germline, CDR1 SEHNR and CDR2 FQNEAQ (reference sequence). CDR3 residues: CASSKPDTQYF. CDR3 in DNA: TGTGCCAGCAGCAAACCAGATACGCAGTATTTT.

This clonotype was seen more than once but under ten times. The rearrangement links TRBV12-3 or TRBV12-4 to TRBJ2-5; D may be TRBD2 (6 bases). The CDR3 is 14 residues long. The V and J ends lost 3 bases and 2 bases respectively, with 10 bases between them. CDR3 nucleotide sequence: TGTGCCAGCAGTTTCTACGGGAGTCAAGAGACCCAGTACTTC. Its translation: CASSFYGSQETQYF.

This clonotype was seen a few times. The gene calls are TRBV7-2 and TRBJ2-5, with 9 positions matching TRBD1. Per the germline V gene, CDR1 is SGHTA and CDR2 is FQGNSA. V shed 5 bases, J shed 4 bases, and the junction held 11 bases outside the gene matches. This CDR3 has 16 residues. This chain's CDR3 is CASSLLGQGTGETQYF. The DNA of the CDR3 is TGTGCCAGCAGCCTGCTAGGACAGGGGACTGGAGAGACCCAGTACTTC.

This clonotype has just a few counts. The V gene is TRBV6-2 or TRBV6-3, the J gene TRBJ1-5; D possibly corresponds to TRBD1 (6 bases). V lost 10 bases to trimming and J lost 2 bases, with 12 bases between them. This CDR3 spans 13 amino acids. Germline CDR1 MNHEY, CDR2 SVGEGT. DNA for the CDR3: TGTGCCACAACCGGGGGCGGCAATCAGCCCCAGCATTTT. Translating it yields CATTGGGNQPQHF.

This clonotype was counted many times. The rearrangement uses TRBV20-1 and TRBJ1-5; the D is unclear. Germline V gene lookup returns CDR1 DFQATT and CDR2 SNEGSKA (reference sequence). Trimming cost V 6 bases and J 2 bases, with 14 bases left between them. The CDR3 extends over 14 amino acids. CDR3 DNA: TGCAGTGCAAGTCCCGGGGTGGGCAATCAGCCCCAGCATTTT. As protein: CSASPGVGNQPQHF.

J is TRBJ1-1 and V is TRBV7-9; D is unresolved. V gave up 7 bases and J gave up 1 base, with 7 bases separating them. Germline lookup yields CDR1 SEHNR and CDR2 FQNEAQ (reference sequence). The CDR3 sequence is 12 residues long. In DNA form, the CDR3 reads TGTGCCAGCATGAGCGGGAACACTGAAGCTTTCTTT. It translates to CASMSGNTEAFF.